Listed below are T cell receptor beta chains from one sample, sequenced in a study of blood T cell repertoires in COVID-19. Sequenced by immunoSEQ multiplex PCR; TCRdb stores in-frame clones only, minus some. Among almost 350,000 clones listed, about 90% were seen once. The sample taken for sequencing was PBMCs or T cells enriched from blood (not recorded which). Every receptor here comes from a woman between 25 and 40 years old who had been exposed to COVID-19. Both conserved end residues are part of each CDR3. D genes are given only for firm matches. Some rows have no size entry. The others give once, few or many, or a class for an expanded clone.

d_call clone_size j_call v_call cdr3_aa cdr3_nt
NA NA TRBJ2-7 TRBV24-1 CATSDPRGVDSYEQYF TGTGCCACCAGTGATCCCAGGGGGGTGGACTCCTACGAGCAGTACTTC
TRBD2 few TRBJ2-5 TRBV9 CASSVSLLAEEETQYF TGTGCCAGCAGCGTATCCCTACTAGCGGAGGAGGAGACCCAGTACTTC
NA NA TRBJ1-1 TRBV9 CASSVEGGYTEAFF TGTGCCAGCAGCGTAGAAGGCGGCTACACTGAAGCTTTCTTT
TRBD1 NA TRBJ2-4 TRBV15 CATSRDPRQGSGTKNIQYF TGTGCCACCAGCAGAGATCCCCGACAGGGTAGTGGGACCAAAAACATTCAGTACTTC
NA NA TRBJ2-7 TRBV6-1 CASSEIGSYYEQYF TGTGCCAGCAGTGAAATTGGCAGTTACTACGAGCAGTACTTC
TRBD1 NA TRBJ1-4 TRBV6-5 CASSRQGAGEKLFF TGTGCCAGCAGTCGACAGGGGGCTGGTGAAAAACTGTTTTTT
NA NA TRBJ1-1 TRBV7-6 CASRPTGEAVVAFF TGTGCCAGCAGACCCACCGGGGAGGCAGTAGTGGCTTTCTTT
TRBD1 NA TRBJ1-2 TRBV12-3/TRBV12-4 CASSPGQGVGYTF TGTGCCAGCAGTCCGGGACAGGGGGTGGGCTACACCTTC
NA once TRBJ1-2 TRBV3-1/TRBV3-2 CASSQAIPGYGYTF TGTGCCAGCAGCCAAGCTATCCCGGGTTATGGCTACACCTTC
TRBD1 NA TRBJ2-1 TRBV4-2 CASSQIRGQGIEQFF TGTGCCAGCAGCCAAATACGCGGACAGGGGATTGAGCAGTTCTTC
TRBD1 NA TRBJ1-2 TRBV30 CAWSGGQGASIYGYTF TGTGCCTGGAGTGGGGGACAGGGGGCGTCTATCTATGGCTACACCTTC
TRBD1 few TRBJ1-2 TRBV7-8 CASSWNDRGNYGYTF TGTGCCAGCAGCTGGAACGACAGGGGAAACTATGGCTACACCTTC
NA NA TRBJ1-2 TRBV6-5 CASSYSRDGRVYGYTF TGTGCCAGCAGTTACTCGCGGGACGGAAGGGTCTATGGCTACACCTTC
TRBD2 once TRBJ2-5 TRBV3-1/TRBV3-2 CASSQVLAGGPLTETQYF TGTGCCAGCAGCCAAGTCCTAGCGGGAGGGCCGTTGACAGAGACCCAGTACTTC
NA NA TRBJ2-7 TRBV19 CASAGYTYEQYF TGTGCTAGTGCAGGGTACACCTACGAGCAGTACTTC
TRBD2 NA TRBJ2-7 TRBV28 CASSLPTSGGRYEQYF TGTGCCAGCAGTTTACCGACTAGCGGGGGACGCTACGAGCAGTACTTC
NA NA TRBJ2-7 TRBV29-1 CSVDGRGTYEQYF TGCAGCGTTGATGGCAGGGGCACCTACGAGCAGTACTTC
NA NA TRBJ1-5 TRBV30 CAWQQGGNQPQHF TGTGCCTGGCAACAGGGTGGCAATCAGCCCCAGCATTTT
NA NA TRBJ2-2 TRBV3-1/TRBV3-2 CASQRGGVTGELFF TGTGCCAGCCAACGTGGCGGGGTCACCGGGGAGCTGTTTTTT
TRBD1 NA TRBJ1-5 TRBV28 CASSFRRGTGIEQPQHF TGTGCCAGCAGTTTTCGGAGGGGGACAGGGATTGAACAGCCCCAGCATTTT
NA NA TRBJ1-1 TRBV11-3 CASSLYRGNTEAFF TGTGCCAGCAGCTTATACCGCGGGAACACTGAAGCTTTCTTT
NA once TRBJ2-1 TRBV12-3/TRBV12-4 CASSFRGDRIEFF TGTGCCAGCAGTTTTCGGGGAGATCGGATCGAGTTCTTC
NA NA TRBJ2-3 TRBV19 CASSTQRPRGGTDTQYF TGTGCCAGTAGTACTCAAAGGCCCCGAGGAGGCACAGATACGCAGTATTTT
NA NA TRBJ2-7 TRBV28 CASSFLLPYEQYF TGTGCCAGCAGTTTCCTACTTCCCTACGAGCAGTACTTC
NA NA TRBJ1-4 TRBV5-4 CASSLGGTNEKLFF TGTGCCAGCAGCCTCGGTGGAACTAATGAAAAACTGTTTTTT
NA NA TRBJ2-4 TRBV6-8 CASIQRPPIAKNIQYF TGTGCCAGCATTCAGAGGCCCCCAATAGCCAAAAACATTCAGTACTTC
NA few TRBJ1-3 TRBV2 CASRAEIGNTIYF TGTGCCAGCAGGGCGGAGATTGGAAACACCATATATTTT
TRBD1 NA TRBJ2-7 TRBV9 CASSVAGIGTGFYEQYF TGTGCCAGCAGCGTAGCCGGAATAGGGACAGGGTTCTACGAGCAGTACTTC
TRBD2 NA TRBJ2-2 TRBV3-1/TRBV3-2 CASRRGAGGRFTGELFF TGTGCCAGCAGGCGAGGGGCGGGAGGGCGATTCACCGGGGAGCTGTTTTTT
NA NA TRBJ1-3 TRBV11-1 CASSFPQGPSGNTIYF TGTGCCAGCAGCTTTCCACAGGGTCCGTCTGGAAACACCATATATTTT
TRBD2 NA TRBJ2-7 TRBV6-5 CASLAVSYEQYF TGTGCCAGCCTAGCGGTCTCCTACGAGCAGTACTTC
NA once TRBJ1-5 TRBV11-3 CASGLFAPLSTYSNQPQHF TGTGCCAGCGGACTATTCGCCCCCCTAAGCACATATAGCAATCAGCCCCAGCATTTT
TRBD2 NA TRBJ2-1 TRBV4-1 CASSQDRLAGGGEQFF TGCGCCAGCAGCCAAGATAGGCTAGCGGGAGGAGGTGAGCAGTTCTTC
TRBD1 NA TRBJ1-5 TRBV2 CASTGQGRQPQHF TGTGCCAGCACCGGACAGGGTCGTCAGCCCCAGCATTTT
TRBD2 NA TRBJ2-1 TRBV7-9 CASTRTSVSNEQFF TGTGCCAGCACCAGGACTAGCGTTTCCAATGAGCAGTTCTTC
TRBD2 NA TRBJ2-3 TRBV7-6 CASSRASGRTDTQYF TGTGCCAGCAGCCGTGCTAGCGGGCGCACAGATACGCAGTATTTT
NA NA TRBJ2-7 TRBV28 CASGTGDLYF TGTGCCAGCGGAACGGGGGACTTGTACTTC
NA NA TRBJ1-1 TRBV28 CASSGVSNTEAFF TGTGCCAGCAGTGGAGTCTCGAACACTGAAGCTTTCTTT
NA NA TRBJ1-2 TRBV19 CASSRTAPYGYTF TGTGCCAGTAGTAGGACAGCACCCTATGGCTACACCTTC
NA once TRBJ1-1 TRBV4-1 CASSQAQGGGTEAFF TGCGCCAGCAGCCAAGCCCAGGGAGGGGGCACTGAAGCTTTCTTT
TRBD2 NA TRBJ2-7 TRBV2 CASVTGGVPYEQYF TGTGCCAGCGTGACGGGAGGCGTTCCGTACGAGCAGTACTTC
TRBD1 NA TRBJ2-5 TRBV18 CASSPPSGQAIQETQYF TGTGCCAGCTCACCACCGTCGGGACAGGCGATACAAGAGACCCAGTACTTC
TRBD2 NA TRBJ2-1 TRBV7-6 CASSWTSGTYNEQFF TGTGCCAGCAGCTGGACTAGCGGTACCTACAATGAGCAGTTCTTC
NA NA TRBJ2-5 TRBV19 CASSIGQQETQYF TGTGCCAGTAGTATTGGGCAACAAGAGACCCAGTACTTC
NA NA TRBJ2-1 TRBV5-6 CASHTYPHYNEQFF TGTGCCAGCCATACTTACCCGCACTACAATGAGCAGTTCTTC
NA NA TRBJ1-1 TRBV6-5 CASSTGLGGSAFF TGTGCCAGCAGCACGGGACTCGGGGGGTCCGCTTTCTTT
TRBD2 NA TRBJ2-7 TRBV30 CAWSGGRAHEQYF TGTGCCTGGAGTGGAGGGAGGGCCCACGAGCAGTACTTC
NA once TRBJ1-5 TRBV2 CASSAGGYSNQPQHF TGTGCCAGCAGTGCGGGGGGCTATAGCAATCAGCCCCAGCATTTT
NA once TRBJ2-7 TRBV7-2 CASSLGGLGRSYEQYF TGTGCCAGCAGCTTAGGGGGCTTAGGCAGGAGCTACGAGCAGTACTTC
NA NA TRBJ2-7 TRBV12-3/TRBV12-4 CASSLEGVEQYF TGTGCCAGCAGTTTAGAGGGGGTCGAGCAGTACTTC
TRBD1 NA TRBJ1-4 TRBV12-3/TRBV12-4 CASSPDRGEKLFF TGTGCCAGCAGCCCTGACAGGGGTGAAAAACTGTTTTTT
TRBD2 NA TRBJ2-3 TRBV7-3 CASSLQAGGLTDTQYF TGTGCCAGCAGCTTACAGGCGGGAGGTTTGACAGATACGCAGTATTTT
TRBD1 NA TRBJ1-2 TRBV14 CASSPEGQGARSYGYTF TGTGCCAGCAGCCCGGAGGGACAGGGGGCGCGTAGCTATGGCTACACCTTC
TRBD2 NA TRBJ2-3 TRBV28 CASSQGTSGRADTQYF TGTGCCAGCAGCCAAGGGACTAGCGGGAGAGCAGATACGCAGTATTTT
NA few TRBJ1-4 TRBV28 CASWGRGRGPRNEKLFF TGTGCCAGCTGGGGTAGGGGCAGGGGCCCCCGGAATGAAAAACTGTTTTTT
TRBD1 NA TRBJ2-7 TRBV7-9 CASSLGQGLIEQYF TGTGCCAGCAGCTTAGGACAGGGTTTGATTGAGCAGTACTTC
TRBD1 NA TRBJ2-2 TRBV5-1 CASRKVGQAIGELFF TGCGCCAGCCGCAAGGTGGGACAGGCTATCGGGGAGCTGTTTTTT